This TCR beta chain was sequenced in a study of technical replicates of blood from several donors. Trimming pared 4 bases from V and 3 bases from J, leaving 14 bases between. Germline CDR1 is GTSNPN and CDR2 is SVGIG (reference sequence). The CDR3 sequence is 14 residues long. Clones were read by immunoSEQ multiplex PCR, and TCRdb kept only the in-frame ones, dropping some. The sample lists under 90,000 clones, roughly 94% occurring once. The chain couples TRBV30 to TRBJ2-3; the D gene is possibly TRBD1 (6 bases). Sample: T cells isolated from PBMCs. The TCR sequence derives from a human donor in good health. The CDR3 region is CAWNLRTGTDTQYF. CDR3 nucleotides: TGTGCCTGGAACCTAAGAACAGGGACAGATACGCAGTATTTT.